This T cell receptor (beta chain) was captured in a study of T cells in Graves' hyperthyroidism and ophthalmopathy. Regions amplified from RNA transcripts were the TCR beta CDR3 regions. A set of HTBI primers served as the primers for a first-round RT-PCR of the TCR CDR3. TCRdb independently ran MiXCR on the multiplex PCR reads; one entry per CDR3 protein. The sample includes about 480,000 distinct CDR3 sequences, around a fifth of them seen just once. Whole-study results and caveats: Progression to ophthalmopathy was predicted a median of 6.5 months early.

The table lists this clonotype with a few counts. What it binds is not known. The CDR3 has 14 residues. Looked up from germline, CDR1 is WSHSY and CDR2 is SAAADI. V was trimmed by 7 bases and J by 0 bases, leaving 9 bases between them. This rearrangement joins TRBV10-2 to TRBJ2-2; D is undetermined. This TCR derives from a woman in her 70s with Graves' ophthalmopathy. Sequencing used blood. The DNA for the CDR3 is TGCGCCAGCAAGAGACATTCGAACACCGGGGAGCTGTTTTTT. Its protein product is CASKRHSNTGELFF.